This passage covers 11 T cell receptor beta chains from one sample sequenced in a study of T cells in Graves' hyperthyroidism and ophthalmopathy. The source material, RNA transcripts, was used to amplify TCR beta CDR3 regions. An initial round of RT-PCR targeting the TCR CDR3 relied on the HTBI primer set. In TCRdb, the multiplex PCR reads were re-called with MiXCR into one record per CDR3 protein. The data contain more than 500,000 distinct CDR3 sequences, more than 15% of them singletons. Sequenced input: blood. These receptors were collected from a woman aged 25 to 39 with Graves' ophthalmopathy.

This clonotype has a count of ten or more. The V call is TRBV28, the J call TRBJ1-5; TRBD1 might be the D (6 bases). Germline loops: CDR1 MDHEN, CDR2 SYDVKM. Trimming shortened V by 5 bases and J by 0 bases, and 14 bases separated the two germline ends. This CDR3 region has 16 residues. The CDR3 DNA follows: TGTGCCAGCAGTCAGACAGGTTCTTTTAGCAATCAGCCCCAGCATTTT. Translation gives CASSQTGSFSNQPQHF.

The chain uses TRBV28 and TRBJ2-1; TRBD1 aligns across 11 bases. In germline, CDR1 is MDHEN, CDR2 SYDVKM. The CDR3 spans 15 residues. V lost 8 bases and J lost 6; bases outside the gene matches: 9. The CDR3 DNA reads as TGTGCCAGCGGTGTGGTGGGGACAGGGGGCAATGAGCAGTTCTTC. Its protein product is CASGVVGTGGNEQFF.

The chain uses TRBV5-8 and TRBJ1-5; D not certain. Germline V lookup: CDR1 SGHTS, CDR2 YDEGEE. This CDR3 is built from 15 residues. Trimming took 6 bases from V and 4 from J, leaving 17 bases between them. The CDR3 region has the DNA TGTGCCAGCAACGGACCCTTCGGATGGAATCAGCCCCAGCATTTT. Encoded protein: CASNGPFGWNQPQHF.

This clonotype was recorded a few times. The chain has TRBV27 and TRBJ2-2; perhaps TRBD1 as D (6 bases). CDR1 MNHEY and CDR2 SMNVEV come from the germline V gene (reference sequence). The CDR3 covers 16 residues. V gave up 6 bases and J gave up 4 bases, with 18 bases separating them. CDR3 protein: CASSYRDTALTGELFF. Written as DNA, the CDR3 is TGTGCCAGCAGCTACAGGGACACCGCCCTCACCGGGGAGCTGTTTTTT.

Comment on this clonotype: One end of the junction is discordant with germline, which a read error may explain. This chain connects TRBV7-7 to TRBJ2-1; 12 positions agree with TRBD2. CDR1 is SSHAT, CDR2 FNYEAQ, per germline (reference sequence). The CDR3 is 15 amino acids. This CDR3 is CASSHSTSGSTEQFF. CDR3 sequence (DNA): TGTGCTAGCAGCCACTCGACTAGCGGGAGTACTGAGCAGTTCTTC.

This clonotype was counted at least ten times. The rearrangement uses TRBV27 and TRBJ1-1; D is possibly TRBD1 (5 bases). The germline CDR1 and CDR2 sequences are MNHEY and SMNVEV (reference sequence). Trimming pared 2 bases from V and 0 bases from J, leaving 19 bases between. The CDR3 is 18 residues long. Here the CDR3 DNA reads TGTGCCAGCAGTTTACGTGGTCAGGGCGCTGGGGTGAACACTGAAGCTTTCTTT. Translation gives CASSLRGQGAGVNTEAFF.

On this clonotype itself: The junction does not match germline at one end; this may be a read error. V is TRBV5-1 and J is TRBJ2-1; TRBD2 agrees at 10 bases. The germline gives CDR1 SGHRS, CDR2 YFSETQ. This CDR3 contains 16 residues. The CDR3 DNA follows: TGTGCCAGCAGCCCCCGGGTAGCGGGAGGTTTCAATGAGCAGTTCTTC. It codes for CASSPRVAGGFNEQFF.

This clonotype was observed a few times. This rearrangement joins TRBV5-6 to TRBJ2-5; D gene ambiguous. The CDR3 extends over 14 amino acids. The germline V gene encodes CDR1 SGHDT and CDR2 YYEEEE. Trimming shortened V by 4 bases and J by 5 bases, and 15 bases separated the two germline ends. CDR3 DNA sequence: TGTGCCAGCAGCCCGCGGACCCGCCCGGAGACCCAGTACTTC. The encoded protein is CASSPRTRPETQYF.

The chain couples TRBV6-4 to TRBJ2-1; 9 nucleotides line up with TRBD2. In germline, CDR1 is MRHNA, CDR2 SNTAGT. The CDR3 is 14 residues long. Losses at the gene ends were 4 bases for V and 7 bases for J; bases not matched to a gene: 5. The CDR3 nucleotides are TGTGCCAGCAGTGGGGTAGCGGGAGCAAATGAGCAGTTCTTC. It encodes CASSGVAGANEQFF.

This clonotype counts as medium-sized (0.01 to 0.1%). The chain couples TRBV9 to TRBJ1-1, with D unresolved. Per the germline V gene, CDR1 is SGDLS and CDR2 is YYNGEE. The V end lost 0 bases, the J end lost 6 bases, and 12 bases lay between the germline ends. The CDR3 has 14 amino acids. The CDR3 region has the DNA TGTGCCAGCAGCGTAGGCCTAGGACGGTCTGAAGCTTTCTTT. It is translated as CASSVGLGRSEAFF.

This clonotype was seen at least ten times. V is TRBV2 and J is TRBJ1-4; D is possibly TRBD1 (5 bases). Trimming removed 3 bases at V and 7 bases at J, with 6 bases between. CDR3 length: 12 amino acids. The germline V gene has CDR1 SNHLY and CDR2 FYNNEI. The CDR3 coding sequence is TGTGCCAGCAGTGACCAGGGTGAAAAACTGTTTTTT. Protein product: CASSDQGEKLFF.